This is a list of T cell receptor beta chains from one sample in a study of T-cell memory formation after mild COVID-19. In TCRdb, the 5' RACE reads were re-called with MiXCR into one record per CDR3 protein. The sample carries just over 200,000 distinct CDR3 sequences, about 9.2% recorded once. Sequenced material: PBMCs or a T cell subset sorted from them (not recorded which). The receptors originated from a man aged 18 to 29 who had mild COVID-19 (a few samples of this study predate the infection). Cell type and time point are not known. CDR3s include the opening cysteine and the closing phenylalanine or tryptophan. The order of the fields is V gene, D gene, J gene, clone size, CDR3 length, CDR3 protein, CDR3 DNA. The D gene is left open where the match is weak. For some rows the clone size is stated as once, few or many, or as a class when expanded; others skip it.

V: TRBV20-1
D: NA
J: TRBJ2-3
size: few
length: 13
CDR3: CSARAGVADTQYF
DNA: TGCAGTGCTAGAGCGGGGGTCGCAGATACGCAGTATTTT

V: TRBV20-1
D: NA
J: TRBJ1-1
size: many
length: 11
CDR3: CSAGNGEEAFF
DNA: TGCAGTGCTGGAAACGGGGAGGAAGCTTTCTTT

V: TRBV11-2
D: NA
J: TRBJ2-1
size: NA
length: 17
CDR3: CASSSLQGTSSYNEQFF
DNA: TGTGCCAGCAGCTCCCTACAAGGTACGAGCTCCTACAATGAGCAGTTCTTC

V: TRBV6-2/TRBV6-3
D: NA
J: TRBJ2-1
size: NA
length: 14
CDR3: CASSYSFSYNEQFF
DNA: TGTGCCAGCAGTTACTCCTTCTCCTACAATGAGCAGTTCTTC

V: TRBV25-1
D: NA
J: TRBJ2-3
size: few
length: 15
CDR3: CASSETGAPTDTQYF
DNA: TGTGCCAGCAGTGAAACGGGGGCGCCCACAGATACGCAGTATTTT

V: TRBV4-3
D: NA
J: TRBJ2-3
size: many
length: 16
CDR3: CASSQTPDPRTNTQYF
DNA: TGCGCCAGCAGCCAAACCCCGGACCCACGTACAAATACGCAGTATTTT

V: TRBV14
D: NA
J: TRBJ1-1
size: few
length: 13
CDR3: CASSRIMNTEAFF
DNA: TGTGCCAGCAGCCGTATTATGAACACTGAAGCTTTCTTT

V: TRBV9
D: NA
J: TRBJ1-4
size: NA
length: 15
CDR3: CASSVGAVTNEKLFF
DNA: TGTGCCAGCAGCGTAGGGGCAGTGACTAATGAAAAACTGTTTTTT

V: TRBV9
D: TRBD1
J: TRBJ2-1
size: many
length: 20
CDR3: CASSVGPWAGGKIPYNEQFF
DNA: TGTGCCAGCAGCGTAGGGCCCTGGGCAGGGGGCAAAATCCCCTACAATGAGCAGTTCTTC

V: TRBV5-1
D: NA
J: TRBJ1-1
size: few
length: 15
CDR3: CASSQIRREDTEAFF
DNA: TGCGCCAGCAGTCAGATAAGGAGAGAGGACACTGAAGCTTTCTTT

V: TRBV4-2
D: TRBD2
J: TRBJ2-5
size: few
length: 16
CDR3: CASSQTLSGGRETQYF
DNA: TGTGCCAGCAGCCAAACCCTTTCGGGGGGGAGGGAGACCCAGTACTTC

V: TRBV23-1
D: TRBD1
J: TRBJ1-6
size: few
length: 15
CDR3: CASSQPRTGVRPLHF
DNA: TGCGCCAGCAGTCAACCCCGGACAGGCGTAAGACCCCTCCACTTT

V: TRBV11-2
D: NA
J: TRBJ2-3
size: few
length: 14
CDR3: CASSRPPGDDTQYF
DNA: TGTGCCAGCAGCCGCCCTCCAGGGGATGATACGCAGTATTTT

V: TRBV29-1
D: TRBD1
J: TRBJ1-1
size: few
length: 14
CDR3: CSVSSTGVSTEAFF
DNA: TGCAGCGTTTCATCTACAGGGGTCAGCACTGAAGCTTTCTTT

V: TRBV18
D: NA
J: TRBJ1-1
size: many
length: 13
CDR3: CASSSQANTEAFF
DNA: TGTGCCAGCTCATCCCAGGCCAACACTGAAGCTTTCTTT

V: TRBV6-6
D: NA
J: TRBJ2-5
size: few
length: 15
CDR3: CASSYAGPPQETQYF
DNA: TGTGCCAGCAGTTATGCAGGGCCCCCCCAAGAGACCCAGTACTTC

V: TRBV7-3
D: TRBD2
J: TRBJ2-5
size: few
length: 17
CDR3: CASSYPGLATSLQTQYF
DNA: TGTGCCAGCAGCTATCCGGGACTAGCGACTTCCTTGCAGACCCAGTACTTC

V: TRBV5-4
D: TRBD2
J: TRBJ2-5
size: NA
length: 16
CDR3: CASSLEPSGGGETQYF
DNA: TGTGCCAGCAGCTTGGAGCCTAGCGGGGGAGGAGAGACCCAGTACTTC

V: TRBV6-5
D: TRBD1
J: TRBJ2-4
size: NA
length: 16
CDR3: CASSPYRQGAKNIQYF
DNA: TGTGCCAGCAGTCCCTATCGACAGGGAGCCAAAAACATTCAGTACTTC

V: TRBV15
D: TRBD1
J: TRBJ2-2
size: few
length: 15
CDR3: CATSTGQSRTGELFF
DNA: TGTGCCACCAGCACGGGACAGAGTAGAACCGGGGAGCTGTTTTTT

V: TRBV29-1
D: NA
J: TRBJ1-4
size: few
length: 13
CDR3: CSAKDSGGEKLFF
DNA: TGCAGCGCTAAGGACAGTGGGGGAGAAAAACTGTTTTTT

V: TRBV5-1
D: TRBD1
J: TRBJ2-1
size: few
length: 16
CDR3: CASSLQGASSYNEQFF
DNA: TGCGCCAGCAGTTTGCAGGGGGCGAGCTCCTACAATGAGCAGTTCTTC

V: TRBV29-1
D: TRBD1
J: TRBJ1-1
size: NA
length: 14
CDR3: CSVRRDRGYTEAFF
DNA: TGCAGCGTGCGACGGGACAGGGGTTACACTGAAGCTTTCTTT

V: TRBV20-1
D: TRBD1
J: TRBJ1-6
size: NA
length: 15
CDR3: CSARGTGLYNSPLHF
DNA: TGCAGTGCTAGAGGGACAGGGCTGTATAATTCACCCCTCCACTTT

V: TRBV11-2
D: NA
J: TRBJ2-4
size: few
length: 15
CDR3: CASSRTVLAKNIQYF
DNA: TGTGCCAGCAGCCGGACAGTACTAGCCAAAAACATTCAGTACTTC

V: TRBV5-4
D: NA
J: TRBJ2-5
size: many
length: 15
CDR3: CASSLVGGGQETQYF
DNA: TGTGCCAGCAGCTTGGTGGGGGGCGGGCAAGAGACCCAGTACTTC

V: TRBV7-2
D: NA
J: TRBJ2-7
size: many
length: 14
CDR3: CASSLTSRAYEQYF
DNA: TGTGCCAGCAGCTTAACCTCCAGGGCCTACGAGCAGTACTTC

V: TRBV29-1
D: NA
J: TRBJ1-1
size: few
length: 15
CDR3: CSVEDPQGMDTEAFF
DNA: TGCAGCGTTGAAGATCCCCAGGGAATGGACACTGAAGCTTTCTTT

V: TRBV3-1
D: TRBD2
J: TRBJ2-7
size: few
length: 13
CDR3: CASSSGGAYEQYF
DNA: TGTGCCAGCAGCAGCGGGGGGGCCTACGAGCAGTACTTC

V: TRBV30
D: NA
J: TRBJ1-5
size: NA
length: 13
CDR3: CAWSVLGSQPQHF
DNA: TGTGCCTGGAGTGTACTAGGGAGTCAGCCCCAGCATTTT

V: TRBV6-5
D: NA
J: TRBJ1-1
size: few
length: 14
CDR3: CASIRDQGGTEAFF
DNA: TGTGCCAGCATTAGAGACCAAGGGGGTACTGAAGCTTTCTTT

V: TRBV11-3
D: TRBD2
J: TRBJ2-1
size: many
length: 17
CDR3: CASSLDASGGTYNEQFF
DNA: TGTGCCAGCAGCTTAGATGCCAGCGGGGGGACCTACAATGAGCAGTTCTTC

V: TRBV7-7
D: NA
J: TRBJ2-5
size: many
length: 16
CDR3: CASSLEVQGAGETQYF
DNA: TGTGCCAGCAGCTTAGAGGTGCAGGGTGCGGGTGAGACCCAGTACTTC

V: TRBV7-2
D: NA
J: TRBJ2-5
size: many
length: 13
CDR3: CASTPRFLETQYF
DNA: TGTGCCAGCACCCCGCGATTCCTAGAGACCCAGTACTTC

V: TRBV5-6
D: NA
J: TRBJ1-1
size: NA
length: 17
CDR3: CASSPVSGTKVGTEAFF
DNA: TGTGCCAGCAGCCCGGTCTCCGGGACAAAAGTCGGGACTGAAGCTTTCTTT

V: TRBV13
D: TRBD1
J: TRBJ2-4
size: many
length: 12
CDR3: CASSRFPGQQYF
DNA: TGTGCCAGCAGCAGATTTCCGGGACAGCAGTACTTC

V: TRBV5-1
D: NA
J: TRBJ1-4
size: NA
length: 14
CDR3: CASSLHTTNEKLFF
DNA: TGCGCCAGCAGCTTACATACAACTAATGAAAAACTGTTTTTT

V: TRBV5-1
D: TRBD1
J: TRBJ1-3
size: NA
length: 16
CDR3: CASRRRTGDSGNTIYF
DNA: TGCGCCAGCAGGCGGCGGACAGGGGACTCTGGAAACACCATATATTTT

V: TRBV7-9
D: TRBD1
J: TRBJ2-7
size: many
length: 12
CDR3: CASRRDSYEQYF
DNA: TGTGCCAGCAGGAGGGACAGCTACGAGCAGTACTTC

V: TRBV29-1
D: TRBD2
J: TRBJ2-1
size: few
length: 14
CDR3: CSVLGLAGINEQFF
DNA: TGCAGCGTACTGGGACTAGCGGGGATCAATGAGCAGTTCTTC

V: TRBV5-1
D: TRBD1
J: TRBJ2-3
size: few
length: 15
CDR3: CASSNGQGLTDTQYF
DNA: TGCGCCAGCAGCAACGGACAGGGACTCACAGATACGCAGTATTTT

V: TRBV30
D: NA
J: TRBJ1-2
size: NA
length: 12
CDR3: CAWTTGDYGYTF
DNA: TGTGCCTGGACTACGGGGGACTATGGCTACACCTTC

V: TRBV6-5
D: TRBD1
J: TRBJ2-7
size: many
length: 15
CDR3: CASSYGGTGSYEQYF
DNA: TGTGCCAGCAGTTACGGGGGGACAGGGTCCTACGAGCAGTACTTC

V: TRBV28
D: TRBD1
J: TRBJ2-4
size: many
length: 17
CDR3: CASSGAGTGLAKNIQYF
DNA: TGTGCCAGCAGTGGGGCCGGGACAGGGTTGGCCAAAAACATTCAGTACTTC

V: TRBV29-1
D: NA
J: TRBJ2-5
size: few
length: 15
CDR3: CSVDPQEGSGETQYF
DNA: TGCAGCGTTGATCCCCAGGAAGGGTCGGGTGAGACCCAGTACTTC

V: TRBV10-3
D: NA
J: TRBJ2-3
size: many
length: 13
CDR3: CAISGQGTDTQYF
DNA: TGTGCCATCAGTGGGCAGGGCACAGATACGCAGTATTTT

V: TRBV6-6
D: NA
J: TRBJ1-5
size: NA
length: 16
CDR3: CASSYFGLGGNQPQHF
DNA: TGTGCCAGCAGTTACTTCGGCCTCGGGGGCAATCAGCCCCAGCATTTT

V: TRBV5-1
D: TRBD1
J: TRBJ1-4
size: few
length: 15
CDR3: CASSARQGTNEKLFF
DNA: TGCGCCAGCAGCGCCCGACAGGGAACGAATGAAAAACTGTTTTTT